This TCR beta chain stems from a study of blood T cell repertoires in COVID-19 (dated by TCRdb to about 2020). About the investigation overall: The collaborator samples originated in the United States, Italy and Spain and spanned the acute and convalescent phases of COVID-19. Deeply sampled blood TCRbeta repertoires from subjects exposed to, actively infected with, or recovered from COVID-19 were included in the dataset. HLA class I and class II types, where available, came from metadata supplied by the sample provider rather than from assay-based typing. Nearly every sample came with metadata listing a de-identified subject ID, COVID-19 status, age in years and sex. The material from the prospective study consisted of cDNA or gDNA derived from T cells, B-cell-depleted T cells, or PBMCs. The repertoires were made available in a free public database intended to serve as a resource for research on the immune response to SARS-CoV-2. The samples were drawn from the first 160 participants of the ongoing ImmuneRACE study and from 1,200 or so subjects provided by 6 global collaborators. What the work shows at the level of the full study, not this receptor alone: Clinical and demographic metadata were provided uncurated, with the amount varying by source and participant.

The CDR3 sequence holds 16 residues, the cysteine and phenylalanine included. Just the 48-base CDR3 DNA is kept, in frame starting at base 1. CDR1 is given as ENHRY and CDR2 as SYGVKD, both from the germline V gene. V and J are truncated by 2 bases and 7 bases respectively, leaving an intervening sequence of 18 bases. About this clone: It has no known antigen specificity. The sample holds no much larger clone one base away, and base qualities are not on file.

The immunoSEQ Assay, a bias-controlled multiplex PCR, was used to amplify TCRbeta CDR3 regions from genomic DNA. The authors' pipeline ran thus. Within the assay, amplification of reference gene primers was used to estimate how many nucleated cells each sample contained. Sequence reads were collapsed and filtered to measure the absolute abundance of every unique TCRbeta CDR3 rearrangement. For each sample, productive Simpson clonality was calculated as the square root of Simpson's diversity index across productive rearrangements. TCRdb took over this immuneACCESS table, retaining in-frame rearrangements with V and J assigned. Such tables are incomplete; in checked studies, under half of the missing clones stem from an unresolved V gene, and the remainder is unexplained. V and J calls and clone size come straight from that table; D and trimming were deduced from the DNA. The sample table records approximately 250,000 clones; 86% of these occur just once. The ten largest clonotypes hold approximately 2% of the sample.

Samples from volunteer blood donors who had recovered from COVID-19 were contributed by a second Seattle source. Collaborating institutions collected whole blood in K2EDTA tubes following their own protocols. For TCRbeta analysis, collaborators shipped samples as frozen whole blood, isolated PBMCs, or DNA extracted from either of those sample types. The sequence joins TRBV10-3 to TRBJ1-3, with TRBD1 as a weak D call on 5 bases. This receptor was identified in a man aged 25-40 years who had recovered from COVID-19. Source material: peripheral blood. The CDR3 region: CAISEPQGGKWNTIYF. The DNA is as follows: TGTGCCATCAGTGAGCCCCAGGGAGGGAAGTGGAACACCATATATTTT.